A single sample gave rise to the 3 T cell receptor beta chains below, sequenced in a study of blood T cell repertoires in COVID-19. TCRdb's table, derived via immunoSEQ multiplex PCR, lists solely in-frame clones and lacks some. The sample shows roughly 420,000 clones, approximately 90% of them seen only once. Sequencing was done on a sample of PBMCs or T cells enriched from blood (not recorded which). These receptors were obtained from a woman aged 30 to 39 with acute COVID-19.

Only one count was recorded for this clone. This rearrangement joins TRBV5-1 to TRBJ2-6; weak D call: TRBD1 (5 bases). Germline CDR1 is SGHRS and CDR2 is YFSETQ. Trimming took 4 bases from V and 2 from J, leaving 7 bases between them. The CDR3 length is 14 residues. CDR3 sequence: CASSTGPGANVLTF. CDR3 in DNA: TGCGCCAGCAGCACAGGTCCTGGGGCCAACGTCCTGACTTTC. The full variable domain, in which reference TRBV5-1 and TRBJ2-6 provide the parts outside the CDR3, is KAGVTQTPRYLIKTRGQQVTLSCSPISGHRSVSWYQQTPGQGLQFLFEYFSETQRNKGNFPGRFSGRQFSNSRSEMNVSTLELGDSALYLCASSTGPGANVLTFGAGSRLTVL.

In this sample, this clone turned up a few times. V and J are TRBV6-2 or TRBV6-3 and TRBJ2-5; D not certain. Germline V gene sequence: CDR1 MNHEY, CDR2 SVGEGT. V dropped 2 bases and J dropped 5 bases, with 3 bases sitting between them. This CDR3 spans 11 amino acids. CDR3 sequence (DNA): TGTGCCAGCAGTTACCCGGAGACCCAGTACTTC. Protein: CASSYPETQYF.

CDR3 in amino acids: CASSRDRGNTEAFF. CDR3 sequence (DNA): TGTGCCAGCAGCCGTGACAGGGGGAACACTGAAGCTTTCTTT. This chain joins TRBV3-1 (or the pseudogene TRBV3-2) and TRBJ1-1, with 8 nucleotides matching TRBD1. Per the germline V gene, CDR1 is LGHDT and CDR2 is YNNKEL (reference sequence). The CDR3 runs 14 residues. The V gene end was trimmed by 4 bases and the J gene end by 1 base; junction bases not matched to a gene: 2.